The entry below describes one T cell receptor beta chain. Antigen specificity is unknown. This entry comes from a study of T cells in Graves' hyperthyroidism and ophthalmopathy. Notes on the study in general: For ophthalmopathy, model prediction preceded onset by a median approximately 6 months. In blood, most of the thyroid clonotypes expanded above 0.001 were also present.

This CDR3 contains 11 residues. V lost 8 bases and J lost 6, with 14 bases in between. Germline values: CDR1 SQVTM, CDR2 ANQGSEA. No ophthalmopathy progression within 18 months constituted stable Graves' hyperthyroidism. Used for diagnoses were clinical symptoms, serum thyroxine and TRAb, thyroid ultrasound and orbital computed tomography. Amplification yielded TCR beta CDR3 regions, with RNA transcripts as the source. First-round RT-PCR of the TCR CDR3 relied on the HTBI primer set. MiXCR, applied by TCRdb to the multiplex PCR reads, yields one record per CDR3 protein. The table lists fewer than 750,000 distinct CDR3 sequences, roughly 50% of them singletons, with around 8% in the top ten.

Material: peripheral blood or thyroid tissue (not recorded which). This TCR was sampled from a young woman with Graves' hyperthyroidism. This chain connects TRBV29-1 to TRBJ2-7, with no clear D. CDR3 sequence: CSLVRGFEQYF. DNA of the CDR3: TGCAGCTTGGTGCGAGGTTTCGAGCAGTACTTC.